Listed below are T cell receptor beta chains from one sample, sequenced in a study of T cell responses to AZD1222 COVID-19 vaccine. Profiled with immunoSEQ multiplex PCR; TCRdb holds only in-frame clones, not every one. The sample carries about 130,000 clones, about nine tenths recorded once. The sequencing here drew on peripheral blood, taken on day 0 of AZD1222 vaccination. Receptors were obtained from an adult in good health. Both conserved end residues are part of each CDR3. D genes are given only for firm matches.

v_call: TRBV7-8
d_call: NA
j_call: TRBJ1-2
cdr3_aa: CASSLLGVDGYTF
cdr3_nt: TGTGCCAGCAGCTTACTCGGGGTTGACGGCTACACCTTC

v_call: TRBV2
d_call: NA
j_call: TRBJ1-5
cdr3_aa: CASSETAGGNQPQHF
cdr3_nt: TGTGCCAGCAGTGAAACGGCAGGGGGCAATCAGCCCCAGCATTTT

v_call: TRBV5-1
d_call: NA
j_call: TRBJ1-4
cdr3_aa: CASSLVGGSYEKLFF
cdr3_nt: TGCGCCAGCAGCTTGGTTGGGGGGTCATATGAAAAACTGTTTTTT

v_call: TRBV6-4
d_call: NA
j_call: TRBJ2-7
cdr3_aa: CASSAGEGSHEQYF
cdr3_nt: TGTGCCAGCAGTGCCGGAGAGGGATCCCACGAGCAGTACTTC

v_call: TRBV9
d_call: NA
j_call: TRBJ1-2
cdr3_aa: CASSEGREPGYTF
cdr3_nt: TGTGCCAGCAGCGAGGGCCGGGAGCCGGGCTACACCTTC

v_call: TRBV2
d_call: NA
j_call: TRBJ1-1
cdr3_aa: CASSGGGTEAFF
cdr3_nt: TGTGCCAGCAGTGGTGGAGGCACTGAAGCTTTCTTT

v_call: TRBV5-1
d_call: NA
j_call: TRBJ2-1
cdr3_aa: CASSPGVGGYNEQFF
cdr3_nt: TGCGCCAGCAGCCCCGGGGTAGGCGGCTACAATGAGCAGTTCTTC

v_call: TRBV7-2
d_call: NA
j_call: TRBJ1-2
cdr3_aa: CASSPRTDRNYGYTF
cdr3_nt: TGTGCCAGCAGCCCCCGGACAGATAGGAACTATGGCTACACCTTC

v_call: TRBV13
d_call: TRBD2
j_call: TRBJ2-1
cdr3_aa: CASSDSGGTKDEQFF
cdr3_nt: TGTGCCAGCAGCGACAGCGGGGGGACCAAGGATGAGCAGTTCTTC

v_call: TRBV1
d_call: NA
j_call: TRBJ1-2
cdr3_aa: CTSSQEGTFEQGYTF
cdr3_nt: TGCACCAGCAGCCAAGAAGGGACCTTTGAACAGGGCTACACCTTC